These 18 T cell receptor beta chains were sequenced from one sample in a study of OX40 agonist ivuxolimab in advanced cancers. Libraries were prepared through the immunoSEQ multiplex PCR assay. Entries here come from immuneACCESS through TCRdb and include only in-frame sequences with V and J called. Some clones fail to appear in such tables; in the studies checked, an unresolved V gene covers under half of the shortfall, and the cause of the remainder is unknown. In all, the sample holds some 86,000 clones, and around 92% of those were seen once. Clones ranked in the top ten supply 7.1% of the sample. The sequencing used CD4+ or CD8+ T cells sorted from blood, collected in a trial of the OX40 agonist ivuxolimab. These TCRs come from an adult with an advanced solid tumor such as melanoma, head and neck, liver or kidney cancer.

The gene calls are TRBV7-8 and TRBJ2-3; the match to TRBD2 covers 14 bases. The CDR3 sequence is 18 residues long. The J segment lost 7 bases and the V segment lost 1 base, leaving 10 bases of the junction unmatched. In germline, CDR1 is SGHVS, CDR2 FQNEAQ. CDR3 DNA sequence: TGTGCCAGCAGCTTAGGGGGACTAGCGGGAGCCGGGGCGTATACGCAGTATTTT. Translation gives CASSLGGLAGAGAYTQYF.

The chain employs TRBV23-1 and TRBJ1-2; 7 positions match TRBD1. TRBV23-1 is noted as an ORF with a role that remains uncertain. The CDR3 length is 14 residues. After removal of 4 bases from V and 4 bases from J, the junction contained 6 bases not matched to a gene. The CDR3 reads CASSPGGGLYGYTF. The CDR3 DNA reads as TGCGCCAGCAGTCCCGGAGGGGGCCTCTATGGCTACACCTTC.

The gene calls are TRBV9 and TRBJ2-1, with D hard to call. Germline CDR1 and CDR2: SGDLS and YYNGEE. V dropped 4 bases and J dropped 3 bases, with 26 bases sitting between them. The CDR3 runs 19 residues. CDR3 sequence (DNA): TGTGCCAGCAGCCCGCTCCCGCATCCAGGAGCCAAACTCTACAATGAGCAGTTCTTC. Translating gives CASSPLPHPGAKLYNEQFF. The whole variable domain, filled in from reference TRBV9 and TRBJ2-1, reads DSGVTQTPKHLITATGQRVTLRCSPRSGDLSVYWYQQSLDQGLQFLIQYYNGEERAKGNILERFSAQQFPDLHSELNLSSLELGDSALYFCASSPLPHPGAKLYNEQFFGPGTRLTVL.

V is TRBV11-2 and J is TRBJ2-1, with 14 bases aligning to TRBD2. The CDR3 has 16 residues. CDR1 is SGHAT and CDR2 is FQNNGV in the germline V gene. J was trimmed by 8 bases and V by 4 bases; bases with no gene match: 7. The CDR3 reads CASSSGLAGVRDEQFF. CDR3 bases: TGTGCCAGCAGCTCGGGACTAGCGGGAGTCAGAGATGAGCAGTTCTTC.

This chain links TRBV28 with TRBJ2-7; 11 nucleotides match TRBD2. The V gene's germline CDR1 is MDHEN and CDR2 SYDVKM. The CDR3 sequence is 15 residues long. Trimming at V came to 3 bases and at J to 3 bases, leaving 4 bases not matched to a gene. CDR3 in DNA: TGTGCCAGCAGTTTTAAAGGACTAGCGGGCTACGAGCAGTACTTC. Its translation is CASSFKGLAGYEQYF. The whole variable domain, remainder taken from reference TRBV28 and TRBJ2-7, is DVKVTQSSRYLVKRTGEKVFLECVQDMDHENMFWYRQDPGLGLRLIYFSYDVKMKEKGDIPEGYSVSREKKERFSLILESASTNQTSMYLCASSFKGLAGYEQYFGPGTRLTVT.

J is TRBJ2-7 and V is TRBV10-1; D is unclear. This CDR3 region has 10 residues. Germline values: CDR1 WNHNN, CDR2 SYGVQD (reference sequence). V was clipped by 6 bases and J by 6 bases, with 6 bases between them. This CDR3 is CASRVSEQYF. DNA of the CDR3: TGCGCCAGCAGGGTGTCCGAGCAGTACTTC.

This rearrangement joins TRBV27 to TRBJ1-3; no firm D call. With 6 bases removed from V and 1 base from J, the gap between germline ends came to 4 bases. This CDR3 comprises 12 residues. CDR1 is MNHEY, CDR2 SMNVEV, per germline (reference sequence). The DNA for the CDR3 is TGTGCCAGCAGAGGGTCTGGAAACACCATATATTTT. Protein: CASRGSGNTIYF.

The V gene is TRBV29-1, the J gene TRBJ1-1; D not resolved. Germline CDR1 and CDR2: SQVTM and ANQGSEA. V was pared by 7 bases and J by 2 bases, with 20 bases between. This CDR3 contains 15 residues. The CDR3 reads CSAYGGRGINTEAFF. The CDR3 region has the DNA TGCAGCGCCTACGGAGGCCGGGGAATTAACACTGAAGCTTTCTTT.

The J gene is TRBJ2-1, the V gene TRBV27, with D possibly called TRBD1 or TRBD2 (5 bases each). V lost 4 bases and J 0 bases, leaving 13 bases between the germline ends. This CDR3 has 16 amino acids. Germline-derived CDR1 and CDR2 are MNHEY and SMNVEV (reference sequence). The CDR3 spells CASSSPGPSSYNEQFF. CDR3 sequence (DNA): TGTGCCAGCAGTTCACCGGGACCGAGCTCCTACAATGAGCAGTTCTTC.

V is TRBV15 and J is TRBJ2-7; TRBD1 aligns across 12 bases. The germline V gene encodes CDR1 LNHNV and CDR2 YYDKDF (reference sequence). Losses at the gene ends were 2 bases for V and 4 bases for J; bases not matched to a gene: 6. There are 16 residues in the CDR3. Here the CDR3 DNA reads TGTGCCACCAGCAGAAAACCGGGACAGGGGGCGTACGAGCAGTACTTC. Protein sequence: CATSRKPGQGAYEQYF. The full variable domain, rest sourced from reference TRBV15 and TRBJ2-7, is DAMVIQNPRYQVTQFGKPVTLSCSQTLNHNVMYWYQQKSSQAPKLLFHYYDKDFNNEADTPDNFQSRRPNTSFCFLDIRSPGLGDTAMYLCATSRKPGQGAYEQYFGPGTRLTVT.

V usage is TRBV30 and J usage is TRBJ1-5, with TRBD1 identical over 9 bases. The germline CDR1 and CDR2 sequences are GTSNPN and SVGIG (reference sequence). The CDR3 is made up of 13 amino acids. J lost 4 bases, V lost 8 bases, and 6 bases had no gene match. The CDR3 nucleotides are TGTGCCAGCGGGACAGGGCTTAATCAGCCCCAGCATTTT. Translated, it gives CASGTGLNQPQHF. Using reference TRBV30 and TRBJ1-5 for the parts outside the CDR3, the full variable domain is SQTIHQWPATLVQPVGSPLSLECTVEGTSNPNLYWYRQAAGRGLQLLFYSVGIGQISSEVPQNLSASRPQDRQFILSSKKLLLSDSGFYLCASGTGLNQPQHFGDGTRLSIL.

The V call is TRBV27, the J call TRBJ2-6, with 10 bases fitting TRBD1. V gave up 5 bases and J gave up 0 bases; unmatched junction bases: 7. This CDR3 has 18 amino acids. From germline, CDR1 is MNHEY and CDR2 SMNVEV (reference sequence). The CDR3, as DNA: TGTGCCAGCAGTCTCGGGACAGGGGCCCCCTCTGGGGCCAACGTCCTGACTTTC. Encoded protein: CASSLGTGAPSGANVLTF.

J is TRBJ2-7 and V is TRBV5-4, with TRBD1 matching over 12 bases. From germline, CDR1 is SGHNT and CDR2 YYREEE (reference sequence). The CDR3 spans 15 residues. The junction had 7 bases not matched to a gene; V was cut back by 4 bases and J by 5 bases. The CDR3 DNA follows: TGTGCCAGCAGCAGGGGGGGACAGGGGGCCGACGAGCAGTACTTC. Residues: CASSRGGQGADEQYF.

This chain joins TRBV11-3 and TRBJ2-1; D possibly corresponds to TRBD1 (6 bases). This CDR3 comprises 15 residues. Germline V gene sequence: CDR1 SGHNT, CDR2 YENEEA. V lost 1 base, J lost 7 bases, and 14 bases lay in between. The DNA for the CDR3 is TGTGCCAGCAGCTTAGGAACCACAGGGATGAATGAGCAGTTCTTC. Its protein product is CASSLGTTGMNEQFF.

The chain links TRBV15 to TRBJ2-7; possible D gene TRBD2, 6 bases. The V and J ends lost 5 bases and 7 bases respectively, with 18 bases between them. Germline assignment: CDR1 LNHNV and CDR2 YYDKDF (reference sequence). The CDR3 is 14 amino acids. The CDR3 DNA is TGTGCCACCAGCCCTCCGGACGAGGAGGGGGAGCAGTACTTC. Translation gives CATSPPDEEGEQYF.

This clone has only a few counts. The V gene is TRBV4-1, the J gene TRBJ1-4; 8 bases agree with TRBD1. From germline, CDR1 is MGHRA and CDR2 YSYEKL. The CDR3 has 16 amino acids. V dropped 0 bases and J dropped 8; count of bases not matched to a gene: 8. The CDR3 is CASSQERTGIVEKLFF. Here the CDR3 DNA reads TGCGCCAGCAGCCAAGAAAGGACAGGGATAGTGGAAAAACTGTTTTTT.

The chain uses TRBV7-8 and TRBJ2-1; 7 bases are a match to TRBD2. The trim removed 4 bases at V and 9 bases at J, leaving 6 bases unmatched. Germline loops: CDR1 SGHVS, CDR2 FQNEAQ. CDR3 size: 13 residues. CDR3 nucleotides: TGTGCCAGCAGCTCGAAGCGGGAAGGTGAGCAGTTCTTC. This gives the protein CASSSKREGEQFF. Complete variable domain (other parts from reference TRBV7-8 and TRBJ2-1): GAGVSQSPRYKVAKRGQDVALRCDPISGHVSLFWYQQALGQGPEFLTYFQNEAQLDKSGLPSDRFFAERPEGSVSTLKIQRTQQEDSAVYLCASSSKREGEQFFGPGTRLTVL.

The gene calls are TRBV4-1 and TRBJ1-1; 7 nucleotides align to TRBD1. V shed 1 base and J 2 bases; nucleotides not matched to a gene: 4. The CDR3 runs to 15 residues. Germline CDR1 and CDR2: MGHRA and YSYEKL. CDR3 coding DNA: TGCGCCAGCAGCCAAGTAGGGACAGCAAACACTGAAGCTTTCTTT. Protein product: CASSQVGTANTEAFF.